The 28 T cell receptor beta chains given below trace back to one sample, sequenced in a study of cytotoxic CD8 clonotypes in ibrutinib-treated CLL. TCRdb keeps only in-frame clones here, not all; method: immunoSEQ multiplex PCR. This table holds 150,000 to 200,000 clones, about 88% found once. The sequences come from PBMCs, collected at disease progression, from a patient treated with ibrutinib. These receptors were taken from a human donor with chronic lymphocytic leukemia.

This chain uses TRBV6-6 with TRBJ2-3; 11 bases align to TRBD2. Germline loops: CDR1 MNHNY, CDR2 SVGAGI (reference sequence). V trimming: 5 bases; J trimming: 4 bases; junction bases outside the gene matches: 8. CDR3 size: 16 residues. CDR3 DNA: TGTGCCAGCAGTACCACCGGGACTAGCGGTTCAGATACGCAGTATTTT. It translates to CASSTTGTSGSDTQYF.

This chain uses TRBV18 with TRBJ2-7; TRBD2 is a possible D gene (5 bases). This CDR3 contains 14 residues. The germline V gene encodes CDR1 KGHSH and CDR2 LQKENI. V gave up 6 bases and J gave up 2 bases, with 14 bases separating them. The CDR3 is CASSTRGVPYEQYF. The CDR3 nucleotides read TGTGCCAGCTCCACTAGAGGCGTCCCCTACGAGCAGTACTTC.

This rearrangement joins TRBV7-9 to TRBJ1-1, with 9 bases fitting TRBD1. Trimming took 7 bases from V and 7 from J; bases not matched to a gene: 16. This CDR3 region has 16 residues. Germline V gene sequence: CDR1 SEHNR, CDR2 FQNEAQ (reference sequence). This chain's CDR3 is CASTRGTGYLRGEAFF. The CDR3, as DNA: TGTGCCAGCACAAGAGGGACAGGGTATCTTAGGGGTGAAGCTTTCTTT. The variable domain in full, completed from reference TRBV7-9 and TRBJ1-1, reads DTGVSQNPRHKITKRGQNVTFRCDPISEHNRLYWYRQTLGQGPEFLTYFQNEAQLEKSRLLSDRFSAERPKGSFSTLEIQRTEQGDSAMYLCASTRGTGYLRGEAFFGQGTRLTVV.

The gene calls are TRBV7-2 and TRBJ2-1; D remains unclear. V shed 2 bases and J shed 8 bases, with 7 bases lying between them. Looked up from germline, CDR1 is SGHTA and CDR2 is FQGNSA. The CDR3 totals 12 residues. CDR3 region: CASSLTLYEQFF. The DNA of the CDR3 is TGTGCCAGCAGCTTAACTCTCTATGAGCAGTTCTTC.

There are a few counts of this clone. The chain has TRBV6-5 and TRBJ1-2; D gene uncertain. Germline V gene data show CDR1 as MNHEY and CDR2 as SVGAGI. The V and J ends lost 5 bases and 5 bases respectively, with 12 bases between them. This CDR3 spans 13 amino acids. For the CDR3, the DNA is TGTGCCAGCAGTGCCTCTGGCGGGTATGGCTACACCTTC. Its translation: CASSASGGYGYTF.

J is TRBJ2-2 and V is TRBV19; possible D gene TRBD2, 5 bases. The CDR3 spans 15 residues. The germline CDR1 and CDR2 sequences are LNHDA and SQIVND (reference sequence). Trimming took off 4 bases at V and 7 bases at J, with 16 bases between the two ends. The CDR3, as DNA: TGTGCCAGTAGTACGCCTCTTAGGAGGTTCGGGGAGCTGTTTTTT. Protein product: CASSTPLRRFGELFF.

The chain recombines TRBV5-1 with TRBJ2-1; unclear D gene. CDR1 is SGHRS, CDR2 YFSETQ, per germline. The CDR3 runs to 15 residues. V was pared by 4 bases and J by 5 bases, with 16 bases between. In DNA form, the CDR3 reads TGCGCCAGCAGCGCTGACGATCCCCGGAACAATGAGCAGTTCTTC. Its translation: CASSADDPRNNEQFF.

The V and J genes are TRBV7-2 and TRBJ2-1, with TRBD1 as a possible D gene (5 bases). The CDR3 totals 16 residues. Looked up from germline, CDR1 is SGHTA and CDR2 is FQGNSA. The V end was cut by 7 bases, the J end by 4 bases, with 20 bases between. The CDR3 bases are TGTGCCAGCAACCCCACCAGACAGACTTCTTACAATGAGCAGTTCTTC. Its translation: CASNPTRQTSYNEQFF.

The V gene is TRBV14, the J gene TRBJ2-5; 11 bases agree with TRBD2. This CDR3 is 14 amino acids long. Trimming removed 6 bases from V and 3 bases from J; junction bases left unmatched: 3. Per the germline V gene, CDR1 is SGHDN and CDR2 is FVKESK. CDR3 loop: CASSKGLAEETQYF. As DNA, the CDR3 is TGTGCCAGCAGTAAGGGACTAGCGGAAGAGACCCAGTACTTC.

J is TRBJ2-1 and V is TRBV29-1, with 11 bases lining up with TRBD1. This CDR3 comprises 14 residues. The ends lost 7 bases at V and 3 bases at J; junction bases unmatched: 5. The germline V gene has CDR1 SQVTM and CDR2 ANQGSEA. CDR3 region: CSGRGQGVYNEQFF. CDR3 nucleotides: TGCAGCGGGAGGGGACAGGGGGTCTACAATGAGCAGTTCTTC.

The chain couples TRBV5-4 to TRBJ1-2; TRBD1 is a possible D gene (5 bases). Germline-derived CDR1 and CDR2 are SGHNT and YYREEE (reference sequence). V lost 4 bases and J lost 4, with 14 bases in between. The CDR3 extends over 14 amino acids. This chain's CDR3 is CASSGGALGYGYTF. The CDR3 nucleotides are TGTGCCAGCAGCGGAGGGGCGCTGGGCTATGGCTACACCTTC. The variable domain in full, completed from reference TRBV5-4 and TRBJ1-2, reads ETGVTQSPTHLIKTRGQQVTLRCSSQSGHNTVSWYQQALGQGPQFIFQYYREEENGRGNFPPRFSGLQFPNYSSELNVNALELDDSALYLCASSGGALGYGYTFGSGTRLTVV.

This clone appeared a single time. The V gene is TRBV28, the J gene TRBJ1-3; no clear D gene. There are 17 residues in the CDR3. Germline V gives CDR1 MDHEN, CDR2 SYDVKM. Trimming stripped 6 bases from V and 0 bases from J, with 18 bases between. The CDR3 protein is CASSPEAGPSSGNTIYF. The CDR3 DNA is TGTGCCAGCAGCCCAGAGGCTGGGCCCTCCTCTGGAAACACCATATATTTT.

In nucleotides, the CDR3 is TGTGCCACCAGCAGGGAGGGGAGACGAAGCCAGGAAAAACTGTTTTTT. This sequence encodes CATSREGRRSQEKLFF. This chain joins TRBV15 and TRBJ1-4; weak D call: TRBD1 (5 bases). The germline V gene has CDR1 LNHNV and CDR2 YYDKDF (reference sequence). CDR3 length: 16 amino acids. V lost 3 bases, J lost 8 bases, and 19 bases lay in between.

This sequence joins TRBV6-6 and TRBJ2-2, with D possibly TRBD2 on 5 matching bases. V gave up 5 bases and J gave up 6 bases, with 16 bases separating them. Germline lookup yields CDR1 MNHNY and CDR2 SVGAGI (reference sequence). This CDR3 is 15 amino acids long. In DNA, the CDR3 is TGTGCCAGCAGTAAAGAGGAGAGGGTTTCCGGGGAGCTGTTTTTT. Amino acid sequence: CASSKEERVSGELFF.

J is TRBJ1-1 and V is TRBV10-3; D remains unclear. This CDR3 contains 13 residues. V lost 3 bases, J lost 1 base, and 6 bases lay in between. The V gene's germline CDR1 is ENHRY and CDR2 SYGVKD. The CDR3 coding sequence is TGTGCCATCAGTGACGGTCAGAACACTGAAGCTTTCTTT. Protein: CAISDGQNTEAFF.

The gene calls are TRBV7-2 and TRBJ1-2, with a weak D call TRBD1 (6 bases). This CDR3 has 14 amino acids. Looked up from germline, CDR1 is SGHTA and CDR2 is FQGNSA. The germline V and J ends were trimmed by 1 base and 10 bases, with 16 bases remaining between them. The CDR3 DNA reads TGTGCCAGCAGCTTAGTGGGGTCAGGGGATGACTACACCTTC. Encoded protein: CASSLVGSGDDYTF.

The chain recombines TRBV6-1 with TRBJ2-7, with D possibly matching TRBD2 (5 bases). Germline V gene sequence: CDR1 MNHNS, CDR2 SASEGT. This CDR3 has 13 residues. In DNA, the CDR3 is TGTGCTTCGAGCTGGGATCGGACTTACGAGCAGTACTTC. Its translation: CASSWDRTYEQYF.

The V gene is TRBV7-2, the J gene TRBJ2-7, with TRBD2 matching 9 bases. This CDR3 spans 18 amino acids. Losses at the gene ends were 5 bases for V and 5 bases for J; bases not matched to a gene: 19. Looked up from germline, CDR1 is SGHTA and CDR2 is FQGNSA. Here the CDR3 reads CASSPLWLEAGGGHEQYF. CDR3 DNA: TGTGCCAGCAGCCCTCTGTGGTTGGAGGCGGGAGGGGGCCACGAGCAGTACTTC.

This clone was counted a single time. J is TRBJ2-1 and V is TRBV5-1; D is uncertain. CDR3 length: 15 amino acids. In germline, CDR1 is SGHRS, CDR2 YFSETQ. V lost 0 bases to trimming and J lost 0 bases, with 7 bases between them. DNA for the CDR3: TGCGCCAGCAGCTTGGGCGTGAGCTCCTACAATGAGCAGTTCTTC. Encoded protein: CASSLGVSSYNEQFF.

This chain uses TRBV18 with TRBJ2-7; no clear D gene. Germline loops: CDR1 KGHSH, CDR2 LQKENI. This CDR3 is built from 16 residues. The V gene lost 1 base and the J gene lost 2 bases, with 15 bases spanning the gap. The CDR3 bases are TGTGCCAGCTCACCACAGGGTAAAGAATACCCCTACGAGCAGTACTTC. This gives the protein CASSPQGKEYPYEQYF.

The chain recombines TRBV11-2 with TRBJ2-1; 11 bases map to TRBD2. The germline V gene encodes CDR1 SGHAT and CDR2 FQNNGV. The V gene end was trimmed by 1 base and the J gene end by 13 bases; junction bases not matched to a gene: 6. The CDR3 covers 14 residues. The CDR3 DNA follows: TGTGCCAGCAGCTTAGGTCGACTAGCGGGAACACAGTTCTTC. Translating gives CASSLGRLAGTQFF.

The V and J genes are TRBV6-4 and TRBJ2-1; D is possibly TRBD2 (5 bases). Germline CDR1 is MRHNA and CDR2 is SNTAGT. The CDR3 consists of 13 residues. Trimming removed 5 bases at V and 4 bases at J, with 9 bases between. The CDR3 protein is CASSRSGYNEQFF. The CDR3 DNA is TGTGCCAGCAGTCGGAGCGGATACAATGAGCAGTTCTTC.

The chain joins TRBV28 to TRBJ1-5; the D gene is possibly TRBD1 (6 bases). The V and J ends lost 7 bases and 6 bases respectively, with 16 bases between them. CDR3 size: 14 residues. CDR1 is MDHEN, CDR2 SYDVKM, per germline. The DNA for the CDR3 is TGTGCCAGCACCCTCGGGGGGCGGTTTCAGCCCCAGCATTTT. Protein product: CASTLGGRFQPQHF.

The V call is TRBV6-5, the J call TRBJ1-1; D is perhaps TRBD1 (6 bases). CDR1 and CDR2 (germline): MNHEY, SVGAGI. Deletions cut 3 bases from V and 8 bases from J, with 19 bases between. This CDR3 comprises 15 residues. CDR3 region: CASSYWAGATSEAFF. The CDR3 DNA is TGTGCCAGCAGTTATTGGGCAGGGGCGACTTCCGAAGCTTTCTTT.

This chain connects TRBV4-2 to TRBJ2-1; 8 bases fit TRBD2. Looked up from germline, CDR1 is LGHNA and CDR2 is YNFKEQ. The V and J ends lost 0 bases and 2 bases, in that order; junction bases with no gene match: 6. The CDR3 extends over 17 amino acids. The DNA of the CDR3 is TGTGCCAGCAGCCAAGAAGTCGGGAGGGTCCCCTACAATGAGCAGTTCTTC. This translates into CASSQEVGRVPYNEQFF.

In this sample, this clone turned up a few times. The chain combines TRBV28 with TRBJ1-3, with D uncertain. V lost 7 bases to trimming and J lost 0 bases, with 13 bases between them. The germline CDR1 and CDR2 sequences are MDHEN and SYDVKM. CDR3 length: 15 residues. The chain's CDR3 is CASTLLSRSGNTIYF. CDR3 DNA: TGTGCCAGCACCCTTCTGAGTCGCTCTGGAAACACCATATATTTT.

V gene TRBV29-1 combines with J gene TRBJ2-7; D gene uncertain. Deletions cut 4 bases from V and 6 bases from J, with 19 bases between. Germline lookup yields CDR1 SQVTM and CDR2 ANQGSEA. This CDR3 is built from 14 residues. CDR3 coding DNA: TGCAGCGTTGCCGCGCCAGCACTCAGGCGCGAGCAGTACTTC. It encodes CSVAAPALRREQYF.

The DNA for the CDR3 is TGTGCCAGCAGCTTAGCAGGCAGGGAAGCTTTCTTT. Its translation: CASSLAGREAFF. This rearrangement joins TRBV7-2 to TRBJ1-1, with D unresolved. The CDR3 runs to 12 residues. Per germline, CDR1 SGHTA and CDR2 FQGNSA. Trimming left V 0 bases short and J 8 bases short, with 7 bases between.